Listed below are T cell receptor beta chains from one sample, sequenced in a study of cytomegalovirus exposure and HLA in healthy donors. Only in-frame clones appear in the TCRdb table, and some are missing; sequencing was by immunoSEQ multiplex PCR. The sample has 200,000 to 250,000 clones, 82% seen once. The sequenced material came from PBMCs. The source is a woman aged 35 to 49 in good health and CMV-seropositive. The CDR3 runs from the conserved cysteine through the conserved F or W. A D gene is named only where the DNA matches it firmly. Size values are once, few and many counts, or a class for expanded clones, and some rows have none.

. . TRBJ2-5 TRBV5-6 CASSLRQQETQYF TGTGCCAGCAGCTTAAGACAGCAAGAGACCCAGTACTTC
. TRBD2 TRBJ2-7 TRBV29-1 CSIYTGTSSGEQYF TGCAGCATTTATACCGGGACTAGTTCCGGCGAGCAGTACTTC
. . TRBJ1-1 TRBV7-9 CASSSNRVSNTEAFF TGTGCCAGCAGCTCGAACCGGGTTTCTAACACTGAAGCTTTCTTT
. TRBD2 TRBJ2-1 TRBV7-6 CASKQASGSYNEQFF TGTGCCAGCAAGCAGGCTAGCGGGAGCTACAATGAGCAGTTCTTC
. . TRBJ2-1 TRBV15 CATSRGRDPPYNEQFF TGTGCCACCAGCAGAGGGAGGGACCCACCCTACAATGAGCAGTTCTTC
. TRBD2 TRBJ2-3 TRBV2 CASSERVAGAYTDTQYF TGTGCCAGCAGTGAAAGGGTAGCGGGGGCATACACAGATACGCAGTATTTT
few . TRBJ1-2 TRBV7-8 CASSLEEGWRLNYGYTF TGTGCCAGCAGCTTGGAGGAGGGTTGGAGGCTGAACTATGGCTACACCTTC
. TRBD1 TRBJ1-2 TRBV30 CAWSILQGAGGYTF TGTGCCTGGAGTATCTTACAGGGGGCTGGGGGCTACACCTTC
. TRBD2 TRBJ2-1 TRBV19 CASSIGTSFYEQFF TGTGCCAGTAGTATTGGGACTAGTTTCTATGAGCAGTTCTTC
. TRBD2 TRBJ2-1 TRBV7-9 CASSFFGGTTYNEQFF TGTGCCAGCAGCTTTTTCGGGGGGACCACATACAATGAGCAGTTCTTC
once . TRBJ1-1 TRBV4-3 CASSQDFGAKRVF TGCGCCAGCAGCCAGGACTTTGGCGCTAAAAGGGTTTTT
. . TRBJ1-5 TRBV7-9 CASSMDSVNQPQHF TGTGCCAGCAGCATGGACAGCGTCAATCAGCCCCAGCATTTT
. . TRBJ1-1 TRBV10-3 CATNEGRGNTEAFF TGTGCCACCAATGAGGGCAGGGGAAACACTGAAGCTTTCTTT
. . TRBJ1-6 TRBV30 CAWTQADSPLHF TGTGCCTGGACACAGGCGGATTCACCCCTCCACTTT
. . TRBJ1-2 TRBV27 CASSLSPGGQGYGYTF TGTGCCAGCAGTTTATCGCCGGGGGGCCAGGGGTATGGCTACACCTTC
. . TRBJ2-1 TRBV7-3 CASSSPDSNEQFF TGTGCCAGCAGCTCCCCGGACAGCAATGAGCAGTTCTTC
. . TRBJ2-1 TRBV6-4 CASSTHNEQFF TGTGCCAGCAGTACTCACAATGAGCAGTTCTTC
. . TRBJ2-3 TRBV7-2 CASSLQAGLTDTQYF TGTGCCAGCAGTTTACAAGCAGGGCTCACAGATACGCAGTATTTT
. TRBD1 TRBJ2-3 TRBV7-9 CASSLALPTGFGTDTQYF TGTGCCAGCAGCTTAGCCCTCCCGACAGGGTTCGGGACAGATACGCAGTATTTT
. . TRBJ1-1 TRBV12-5 CASGNGQYTEAFF TGTGCTAGTGGCAACGGACAGTACACTGAAGCTTTCTTT
once . TRBJ1-1 TRBV9 CASSLDSNTEAFF TGTGCCAGCAGCCTTGACAGTAACACTGAAGCTTTCTTT
. . TRBJ1-2 TRBV5-1 CASRPSGGENLNGYTF TGCGCCAGCAGACCAAGCGGGGGAGAAAACTTAAATGGCTACACCTTC
. TRBD2 TRBJ2-4 TRBV6-4 CARPTSGGAKNIQYF TGTGCCAGACCGACTAGCGGGGGGGCCAAAAACATTCAGTACTTC
. TRBD1 TRBJ2-7 TRBV7-8 CASSLGTGSYEQYF TGTGCCAGCAGCTTGGGGACAGGCTCCTACGAGCAGTACTTC
. TRBD1 TRBJ2-7 TRBV5-6 CASSLPGTGTYEQYF TGTGCCAGCAGCCTCCCTGGGACAGGCACCTACGAGCAGTACTTC
. . TRBJ1-1 TRBV5-5 CASSLDGGGTEAFF TGTGCCAGCAGCTTGGATGGGGGGGGCACTGAAGCTTTCTTT
. TRBD1 TRBJ1-2 TRBV4-1 CASSQPGQGDYGYTF TGCGCCAGCAGCCAGCCGGGACAGGGAGACTATGGCTACACCTTC
once . TRBJ1-2 TRBV27 CASSRGTSNYGYTF TGTGCCAGCAGTCGGGGAACCTCTAACTATGGCTACACCTTC
. . TRBJ2-7 TRBV9 CASSVWERSYEQYF TGTGCCAGCAGCGTATGGGAGCGTAGCTACGAGCAGTACTTC
. . TRBJ1-2 TRBV6-5 CASSWPGGYTF TGTGCCAGCAGTTGGCCGGGTGGCTACACCTTC
. TRBD2 TRBJ2-1 TRBV5-5 CASSLRTSGRAYYNEQFF TGTGCCAGCAGCTTACGGACTAGCGGGAGAGCCTATTACAATGAGCAGTTCTTC
. TRBD1 TRBJ1-1 TRBV30 CAWSAAGTGGFEAFF TGTGCCTGGAGTGCCGCCGGGACAGGGGGCTTTGAAGCTTTCTTT
. TRBD1 TRBJ1-1 TRBV18 CASSQVGQLIMNTEAFF TGTGCCAGCTCACAAGTGGGACAGTTAATTATGAACACTGAAGCTTTCTTT
. . TRBJ1-5 TRBV28 CASSLGGPRNQPQHF TGTGCCAGCAGTTTGGGGGGACCACGCAATCAGCCCCAGCATTTT
. . TRBJ2-7 TRBV11-3 CASSLGHEQYF TGTGCCAGCAGCTTAGGGCACGAGCAGTACTTC
. . TRBJ2-2 TRBV18 CASSRAAQTGELFF TGTGCCAGCTCACGTGCGGCGCAGACCGGGGAGCTGTTTTTT
. . TRBJ2-2 TRBV7-9 CASGTASSGELFF TGTGCCAGCGGCACGGCTAGTAGCGGGGAGCTGTTTTTT
. . TRBJ1-6 TRBV30 CAWKADGKLLALHF TGTGCCTGGAAGGCGGACGGGAAGTTACTGGCCCTCCACTTT
. . TRBJ1-1 TRBV30 CARGEQNTEAFF TGTGCCCGCGGGGAGCAGAACACTGAAGCTTTCTTT
. . TRBJ1-5 TRBV9 CASSTGGGSYNQPQHF TGTGCCAGCAGCACCGGGGGGGGTTCTTACAATCAGCCCCAGCATTTT
. . TRBJ1-3 TRBV9 CASSGSSVSGNTIYF TGTGCCAGCAGCGGATCTTCGGTTTCTGGAAACACCATATATTTT
. TRBD2 TRBJ2-7 TRBV7-2 CASSLGLASQGEQYF TGTGCCAGCAGCTTAGGACTAGCGTCCCAGGGCGAGCAGTACTTC
. TRBD1 TRBJ2-7 TRBV6-5 CASSFTDRGPYEQYF TGTGCCAGCAGCTTCACGGACAGGGGGCCCTACGAGCAGTACTTC
. . TRBJ2-7 TRBV7-2 CASSPTQDRYPYEQYF TGTGCCAGCAGCCCTACCCAAGACAGATATCCCTACGAGCAGTACTTC
. . TRBJ1-1 TRBV7-3 CATATGLNTEAFF TGTGCCACCGCTACAGGGTTGAACACTGAAGCTTTCTTT
. TRBD1 TRBJ2-3 TRBV5-4 CASSPSGWDRGTDTQYF TGTGCCAGCAGCCCATCGGGGTGGGACAGGGGCACAGATACGCAGTATTTT